This T cell receptor (beta chain) was profiled in a study of CD8+ T cells in alopecia areata. For the study at large: Tofacitinib ran 6 to 18 months, followed by 6 months off drug. Study outcomes and limitations: For baseline CD8+ expansion, any link to response stays uncertain with one nonresponder.

For this clone: Its matching antigen is unknown.

RNA was extracted and reverse transcribed into cDNA as the sequencing template. Using immunoSEQ multiplex PCR, the repertoire was profiled, and TCRdb retains in-frame clones only, with some absent. The data hold some 150,000 clones, with about 85% observed a single time. Treatment reported: oral pan-JAK inhibitor, 5-10 mg twice daily. The germline V gene has CDR1 MDHEN and CDR2 SYDVKM. This CDR3 has 15 amino acids. V lost 4 bases and J lost 1; bases outside the gene matches: 7. Material: CD8+ T cells sorted from blood, obtained at week 4, from a patient treated with tofacitinib. The source of this sequence is a human donor with alopecia areata. The rearrangement joins TRBV28 to TRBJ2-7; the match to TRBD1 covers 7 bases. CDR3 sequence reads: CASSSPHRGSYEQYF. The CDR3 DNA is TGTGCCAGCAGTTCACCCCACAGGGGATCCTACGAGCAGTACTTC.